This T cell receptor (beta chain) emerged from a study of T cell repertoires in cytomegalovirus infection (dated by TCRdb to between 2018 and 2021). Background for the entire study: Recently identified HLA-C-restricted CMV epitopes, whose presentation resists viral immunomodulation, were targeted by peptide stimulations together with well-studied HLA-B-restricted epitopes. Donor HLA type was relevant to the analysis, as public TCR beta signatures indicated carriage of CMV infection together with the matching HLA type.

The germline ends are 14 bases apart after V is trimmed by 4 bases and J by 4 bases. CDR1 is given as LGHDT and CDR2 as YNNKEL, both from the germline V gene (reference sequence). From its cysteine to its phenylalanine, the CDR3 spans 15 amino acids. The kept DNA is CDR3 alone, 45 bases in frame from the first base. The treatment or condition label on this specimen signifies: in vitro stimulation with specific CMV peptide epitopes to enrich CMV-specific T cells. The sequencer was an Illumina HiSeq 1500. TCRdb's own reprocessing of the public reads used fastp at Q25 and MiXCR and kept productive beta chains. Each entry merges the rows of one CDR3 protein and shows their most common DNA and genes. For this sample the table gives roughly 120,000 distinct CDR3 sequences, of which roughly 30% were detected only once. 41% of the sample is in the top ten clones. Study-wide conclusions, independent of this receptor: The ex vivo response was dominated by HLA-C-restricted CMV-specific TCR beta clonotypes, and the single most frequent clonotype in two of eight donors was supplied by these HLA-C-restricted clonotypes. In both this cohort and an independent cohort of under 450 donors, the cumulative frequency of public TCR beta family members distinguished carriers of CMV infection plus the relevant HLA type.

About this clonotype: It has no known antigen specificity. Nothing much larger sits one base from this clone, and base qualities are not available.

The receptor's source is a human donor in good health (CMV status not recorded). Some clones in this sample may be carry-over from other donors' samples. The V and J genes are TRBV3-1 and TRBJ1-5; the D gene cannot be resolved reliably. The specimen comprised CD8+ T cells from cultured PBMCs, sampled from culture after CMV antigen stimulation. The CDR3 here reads CASSPGLRRNQPQHF. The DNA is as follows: TGTGCCAGCAGCCCCGGACTCCGAAGGAATCAGCCCCAGCATTTT.